The T cell receptor beta chain under discussion was sequenced for a study of shared clonotypes between healthy human individuals. Across the study: Per-donor plates numbered three CD4 naive, three CD4 memory, two CD8 naive and one CD8 memory.

Looked up from germline, CDR1 is MGHRA and CDR2 is YSYEKL. V lost 0 bases, J lost 5 bases, and 8 bases lay in between. The CDR3 is 14 residues long. Study-level points and caveats: Naive subsets tended to show greater estimated richness than memory subsets.

The authors ran the assay at deep level. Assay: immunoSEQ multiplex PCR; the TCRdb copy retains only in-frame clones and omits some. The sample yields a few million clones, just under 95% seen once. Positively selected for CCR7, the CD45RO-negative cells used as naive CD8 cells excluded terminally differentiated effector memory CD45RA+ cells. Donors included only healthy HIV-negative adults lacking recent acute infections or vaccinations. Notes on this clone: What it binds is not known.

The receptor was isolated from a man in his late teens or twenties in good health. Some clones in this sample may be carry-over from other donors' samples. This rearrangement joins TRBV4-1 to TRBJ1-5; D unresolved. The sample consisted of naive CD8+ T cells from PBMCs. The CDR3 protein is CASSQEVSDQPQHF. In DNA form, the CDR3 reads TGCGCCAGCAGCCAAGAGGTCAGTGATCAGCCCCAGCATTTT.